This T cell receptor (beta chain) is from a study of OX40 agonist ivuxolimab in advanced cancers. Study at large: Patients received intravenous ivuxolimab every 2 weeks at 0.01 to 10 mg/kg. Overall study findings and caveats: With doses of 0.1-3.0 mg/kg, partial responders showed among the lowest clonal expansion.

Assay used: immunoSEQ multiplex PCR; TCRdb lists only in-frame clones, some missing. The data hold almost 35,000 clones, with 81% observed a single time. The CDR3 extends over 15 amino acids. Germline values: CDR1 MNHNS, CDR2 SASEGT. The V segment lost 4 bases and the J segment 1 base; nucleotides outside the gene matches: 6. As to this clone: The antigen remains undetermined.

This TCR was sampled from an adult with an advanced solid tumor such as melanoma, head and neck, liver or kidney cancer. This specimen consisted of CD4+ or CD8+ T cells sorted from blood, obtained in a trial of the OX40 agonist ivuxolimab. This sequence joins TRBV6-1 and TRBJ2-5; TRBD1 aligns across 7 bases. The CDR3: CASSGLGTVQETQYF. The CDR3 DNA is TGTGCCAGCAGTGGATTAGGGACAGTCCAAGAGACCCAGTACTTC.